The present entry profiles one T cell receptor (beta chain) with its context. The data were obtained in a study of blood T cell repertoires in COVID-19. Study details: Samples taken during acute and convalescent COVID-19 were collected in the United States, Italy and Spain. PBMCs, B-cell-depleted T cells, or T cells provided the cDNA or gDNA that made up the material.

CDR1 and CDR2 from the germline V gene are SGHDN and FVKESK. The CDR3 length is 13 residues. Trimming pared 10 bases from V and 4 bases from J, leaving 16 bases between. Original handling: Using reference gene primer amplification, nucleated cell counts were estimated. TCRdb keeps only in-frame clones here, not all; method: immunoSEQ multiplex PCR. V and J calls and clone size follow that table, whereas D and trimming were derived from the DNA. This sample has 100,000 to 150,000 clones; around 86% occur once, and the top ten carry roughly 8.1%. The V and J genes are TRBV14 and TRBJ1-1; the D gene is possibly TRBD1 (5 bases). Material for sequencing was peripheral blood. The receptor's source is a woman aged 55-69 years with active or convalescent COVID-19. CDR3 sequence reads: CATKRGGGTEAFF. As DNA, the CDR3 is TGTGCCACAAAACGGGGGGGAGGCACTGAAGCTTTCTTT.